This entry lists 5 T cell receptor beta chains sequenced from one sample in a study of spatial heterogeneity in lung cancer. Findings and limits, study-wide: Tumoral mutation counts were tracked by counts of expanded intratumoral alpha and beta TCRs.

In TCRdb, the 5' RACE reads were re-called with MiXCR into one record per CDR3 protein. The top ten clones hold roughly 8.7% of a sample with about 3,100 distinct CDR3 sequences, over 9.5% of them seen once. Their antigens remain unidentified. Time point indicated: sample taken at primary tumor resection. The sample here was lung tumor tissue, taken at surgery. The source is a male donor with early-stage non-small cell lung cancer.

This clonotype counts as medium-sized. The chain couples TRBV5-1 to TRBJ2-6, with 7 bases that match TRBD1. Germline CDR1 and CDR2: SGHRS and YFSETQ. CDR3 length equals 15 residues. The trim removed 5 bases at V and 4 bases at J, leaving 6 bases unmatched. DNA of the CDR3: TGCGCCAGCAGGCTTACAGGGGCCGGGGCCAACGTCCTGACTTTC. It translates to CASRLTGAGANVLTF.

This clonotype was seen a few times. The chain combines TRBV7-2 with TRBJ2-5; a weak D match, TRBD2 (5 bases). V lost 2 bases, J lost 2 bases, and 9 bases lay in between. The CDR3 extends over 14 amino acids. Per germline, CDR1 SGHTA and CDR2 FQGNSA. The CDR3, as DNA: TGTGCCAGCAGCTTAACGGGGAGACAAGAGACCCAGTACTTC. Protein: CASSLTGRQETQYF.

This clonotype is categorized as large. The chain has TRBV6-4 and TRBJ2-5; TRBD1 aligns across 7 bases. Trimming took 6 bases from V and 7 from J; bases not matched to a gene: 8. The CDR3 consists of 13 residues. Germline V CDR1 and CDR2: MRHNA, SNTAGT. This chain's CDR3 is CASSADRRGTQYF. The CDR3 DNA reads TGTGCCAGCAGCGCGGACAGGAGAGGGACCCAGTACTTC.

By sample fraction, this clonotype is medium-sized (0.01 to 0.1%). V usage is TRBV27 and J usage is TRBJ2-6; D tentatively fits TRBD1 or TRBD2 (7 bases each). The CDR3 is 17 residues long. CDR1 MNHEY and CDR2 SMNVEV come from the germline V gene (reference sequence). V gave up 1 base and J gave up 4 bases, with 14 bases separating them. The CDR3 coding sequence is TGTGCCAGCAGTTTATGGGAGGGGGCTCTCGGGGCCAACGTCCTGACTTTC. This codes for CASSLWEGALGANVLTF. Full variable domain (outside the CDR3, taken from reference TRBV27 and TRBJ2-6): EAQVTQNPRYLITVTGKKLTVTCSQNMNHEYMSWYRQDPGLGLRQIYYSMNVEVTDKGDVPEGYKVSRKEKRNFPLILESPSPNQTSLYFCASSLWEGALGANVLTFGAGSRLTVL.

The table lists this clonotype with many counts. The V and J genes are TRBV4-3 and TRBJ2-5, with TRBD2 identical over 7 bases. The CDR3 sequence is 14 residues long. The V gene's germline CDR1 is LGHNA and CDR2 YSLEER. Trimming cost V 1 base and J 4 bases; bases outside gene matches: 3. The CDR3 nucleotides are TGCGCCAGCAGCCAAGTGGGACTAATAGAGACCCAGTACTTC. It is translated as CASSQVGLIETQYF.